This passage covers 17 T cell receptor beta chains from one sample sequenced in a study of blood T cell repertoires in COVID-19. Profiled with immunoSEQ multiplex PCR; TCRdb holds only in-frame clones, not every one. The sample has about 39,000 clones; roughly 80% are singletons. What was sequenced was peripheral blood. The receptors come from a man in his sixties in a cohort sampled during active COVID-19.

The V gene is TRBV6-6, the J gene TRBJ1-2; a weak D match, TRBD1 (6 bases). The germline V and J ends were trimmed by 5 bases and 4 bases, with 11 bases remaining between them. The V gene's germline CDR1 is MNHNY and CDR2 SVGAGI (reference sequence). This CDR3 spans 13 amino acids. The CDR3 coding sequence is TGTGCCAGCAGTGGACAGTCAGTCTATGGCTACACCTTC. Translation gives CASSGQSVYGYTF.

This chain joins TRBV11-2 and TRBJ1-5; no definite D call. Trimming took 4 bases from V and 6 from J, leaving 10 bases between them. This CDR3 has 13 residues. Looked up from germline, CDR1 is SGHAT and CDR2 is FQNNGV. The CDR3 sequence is CASSSGVSQPQHF. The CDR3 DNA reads TGTGCCAGCAGCTCCGGGGTAAGTCAGCCCCAGCATTTT.

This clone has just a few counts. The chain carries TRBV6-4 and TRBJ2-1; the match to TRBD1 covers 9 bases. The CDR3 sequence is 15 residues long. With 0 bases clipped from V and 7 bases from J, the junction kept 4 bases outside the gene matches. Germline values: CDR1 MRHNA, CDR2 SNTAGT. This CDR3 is CASSDSNRGPNEQFF. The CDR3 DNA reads TGTGCCAGCAGTGACTCAAACAGGGGGCCGAATGAGCAGTTCTTC.

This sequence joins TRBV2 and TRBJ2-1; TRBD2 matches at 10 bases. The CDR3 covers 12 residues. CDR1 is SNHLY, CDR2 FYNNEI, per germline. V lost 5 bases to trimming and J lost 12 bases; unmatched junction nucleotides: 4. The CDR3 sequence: CASSITSGVQFF. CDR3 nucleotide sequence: TGTGCCAGCAGTATCACTAGCGGGGTGCAGTTCTTC.

The CDR3 DNA sequence: TGTGCCAGCATCCGGGACAGGTCTAATGAAAAACTGTTTTTT. Amino acids: CASIRDRSNEKLFF. This chain connects TRBV6-5 to TRBJ1-4; 8 bases are shared with TRBD1. J was trimmed by 3 bases and V by 7 bases; bases with no gene match: 4. The CDR3 loop spans 14 amino acids. Germline CDR1 is MNHEY and CDR2 is SVGAGI.

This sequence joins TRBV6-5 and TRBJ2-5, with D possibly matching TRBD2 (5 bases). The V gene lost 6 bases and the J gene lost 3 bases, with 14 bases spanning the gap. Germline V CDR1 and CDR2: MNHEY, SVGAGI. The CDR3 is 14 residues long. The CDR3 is CASRVGLAEETQYF. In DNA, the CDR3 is TGTGCCAGCAGAGTAGGACTGGCCGAAGAGACCCAGTACTTC.

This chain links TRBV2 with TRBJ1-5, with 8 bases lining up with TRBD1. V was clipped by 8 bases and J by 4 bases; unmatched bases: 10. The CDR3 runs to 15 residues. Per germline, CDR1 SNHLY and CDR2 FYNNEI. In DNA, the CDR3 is TGTGCCAGCGGGCCGAGGACAGGGACTAATCAGCCCCAGCATTTT. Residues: CASGPRTGTNQPQHF.

The CDR3 coding sequence is TGTGCCAGCTCCCCAGGGGCGGGAGTCCCCTACGAGCAGTACTTC. Amino acids: CASSPGAGVPYEQYF. The rearrangement links TRBV18 to TRBJ2-7, with D tentatively TRBD2 (7 bases). Looked up from germline, CDR1 is KGHSH and CDR2 is LQKENI. The CDR3 runs to 15 residues. V gave up 6 bases and J gave up 2 bases, with 17 bases separating them.

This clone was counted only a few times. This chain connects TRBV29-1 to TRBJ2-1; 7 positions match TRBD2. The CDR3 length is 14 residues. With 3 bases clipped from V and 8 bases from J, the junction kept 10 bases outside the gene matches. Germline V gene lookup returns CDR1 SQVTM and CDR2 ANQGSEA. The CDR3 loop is CSVESTGRLYEQFF. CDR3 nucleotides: TGCAGCGTTGAGTCAACCGGGAGGCTCTATGAGCAGTTCTTC.

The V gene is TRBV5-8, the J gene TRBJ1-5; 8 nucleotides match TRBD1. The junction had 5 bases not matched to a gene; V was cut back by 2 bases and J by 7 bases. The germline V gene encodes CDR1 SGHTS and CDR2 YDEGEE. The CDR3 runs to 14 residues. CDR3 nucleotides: TGTGCCAGCAGCTTTGGACAGGGCGGCCAGCCCCAGCATTTT. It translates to CASSFGQGGQPQHF.

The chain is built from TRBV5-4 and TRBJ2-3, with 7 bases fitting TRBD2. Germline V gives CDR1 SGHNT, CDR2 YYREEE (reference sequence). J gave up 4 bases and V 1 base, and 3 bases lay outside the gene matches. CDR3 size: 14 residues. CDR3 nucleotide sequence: TGTGCCAGCAGCTTGACTAGCGTCCCAGATACGCAGTATTTT. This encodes CASSLTSVPDTQYF.

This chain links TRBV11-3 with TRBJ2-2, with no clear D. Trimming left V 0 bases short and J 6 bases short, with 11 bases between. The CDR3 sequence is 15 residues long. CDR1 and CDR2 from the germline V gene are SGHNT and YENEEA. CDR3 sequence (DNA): TGTGCCAGCAGCTTAGATGGTAGTGTCTCCGGGGAGCTGTTTTTT. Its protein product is CASSLDGSVSGELFF.

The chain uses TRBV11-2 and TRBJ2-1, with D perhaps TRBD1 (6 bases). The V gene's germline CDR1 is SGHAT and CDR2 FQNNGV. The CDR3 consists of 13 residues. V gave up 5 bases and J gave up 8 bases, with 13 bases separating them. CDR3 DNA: TGTGCCAGCAGCCCCCTGACAGGTCATGAGCAGTTCTTC. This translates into CASSPLTGHEQFF.

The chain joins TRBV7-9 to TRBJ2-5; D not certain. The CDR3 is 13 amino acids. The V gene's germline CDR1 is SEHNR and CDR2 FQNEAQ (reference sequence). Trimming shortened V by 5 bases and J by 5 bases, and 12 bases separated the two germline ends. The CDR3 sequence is CASSPPVEETQYF. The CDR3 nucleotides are TGTGCCAGCAGCCCCCCGGTTGAGGAGACCCAGTACTTC.

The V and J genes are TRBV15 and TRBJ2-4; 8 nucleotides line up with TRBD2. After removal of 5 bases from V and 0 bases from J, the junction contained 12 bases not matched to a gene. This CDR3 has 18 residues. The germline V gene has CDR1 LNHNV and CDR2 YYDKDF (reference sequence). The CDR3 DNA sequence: TGTGCCACCAGCGGCGGCCTAGCGGGCCCACTAGCCAAAAACATTCAGTACTTC. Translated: CATSGGLAGPLAKNIQYF.

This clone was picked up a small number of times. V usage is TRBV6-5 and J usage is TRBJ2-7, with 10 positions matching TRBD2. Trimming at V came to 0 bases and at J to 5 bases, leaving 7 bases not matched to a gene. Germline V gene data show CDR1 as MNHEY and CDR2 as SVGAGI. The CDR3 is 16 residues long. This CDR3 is CASSYSPSGSRNEQYF. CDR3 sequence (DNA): TGTGCCAGCAGTTACTCGCCTAGCGGGAGTAGAAACGAGCAGTACTTC.

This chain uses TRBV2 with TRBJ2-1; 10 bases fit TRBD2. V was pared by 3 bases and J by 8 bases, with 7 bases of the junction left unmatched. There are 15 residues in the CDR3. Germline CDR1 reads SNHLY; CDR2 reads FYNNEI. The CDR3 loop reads CASSDPGTSAYEQFF. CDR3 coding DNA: TGTGCCAGCAGTGACCCCGGGACTAGCGCGTATGAGCAGTTCTTC.